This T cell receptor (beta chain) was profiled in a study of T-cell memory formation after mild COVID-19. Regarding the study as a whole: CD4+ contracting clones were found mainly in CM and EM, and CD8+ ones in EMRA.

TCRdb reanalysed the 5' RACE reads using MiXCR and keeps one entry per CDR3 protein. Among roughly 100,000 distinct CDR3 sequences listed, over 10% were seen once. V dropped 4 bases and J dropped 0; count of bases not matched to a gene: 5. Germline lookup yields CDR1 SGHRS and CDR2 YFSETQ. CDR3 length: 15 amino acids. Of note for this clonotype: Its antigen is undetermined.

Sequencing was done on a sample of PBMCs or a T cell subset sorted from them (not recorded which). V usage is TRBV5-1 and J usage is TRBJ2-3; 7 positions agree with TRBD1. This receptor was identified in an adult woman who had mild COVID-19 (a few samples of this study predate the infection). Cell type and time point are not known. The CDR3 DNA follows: TGCGCCAGCAGCGATCGGGACAGCAGCACAGATACGCAGTATTTT. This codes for CASSDRDSSTDTQYF.